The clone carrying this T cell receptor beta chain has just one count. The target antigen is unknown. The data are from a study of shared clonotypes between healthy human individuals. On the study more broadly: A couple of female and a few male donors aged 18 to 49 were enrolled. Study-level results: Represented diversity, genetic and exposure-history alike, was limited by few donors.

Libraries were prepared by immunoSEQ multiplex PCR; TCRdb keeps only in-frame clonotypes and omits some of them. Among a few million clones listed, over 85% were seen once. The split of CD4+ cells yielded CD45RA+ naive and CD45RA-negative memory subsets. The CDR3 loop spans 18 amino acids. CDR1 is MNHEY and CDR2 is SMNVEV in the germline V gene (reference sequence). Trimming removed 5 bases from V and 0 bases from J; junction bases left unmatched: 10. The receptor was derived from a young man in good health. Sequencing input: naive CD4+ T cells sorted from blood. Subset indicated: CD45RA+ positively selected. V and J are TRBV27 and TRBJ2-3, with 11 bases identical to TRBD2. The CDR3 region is CASSQRPGTSGSTDTQYF. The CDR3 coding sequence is TGTGCCAGCAGTCAAAGGCCCGGGACTAGCGGCAGCACAGATACGCAGTATTTT.